The next 24 T cell receptor beta chains were all read from a single sample in a study of blood T cell repertoires in COVID-19. Libraries were prepared by immunoSEQ multiplex PCR; TCRdb keeps only in-frame clonotypes and omits some of them. The data show roughly 230,000 clones, 84% seen once. The material sequenced was peripheral blood. The origin of the receptors is a man aged 45 to 65 with acute or convalescent COVID-19.

The chain uses TRBV11-2 and TRBJ1-2, with D perhaps matching TRBD1 (6 bases). The germline V and J ends were trimmed by 1 base and 0 bases, with 9 bases remaining between them. Germline-derived CDR1 and CDR2 are SGHAT and FQNNGV. This CDR3 spans 15 amino acids. CDR3 in DNA: TGTGCCAGCAGCTTAGTACAGGGATCTAACTATGGCTACACCTTC. This codes for CASSLVQGSNYGYTF.

This clone appeared a few times. The gene calls are TRBV6-5 and TRBJ1-1; the D gene is possibly TRBD1 (6 bases). The CDR3 contains 14 residues. CDR1 MNHEY and CDR2 SVGAGI come from the germline V gene. Trimming pared 7 bases from V and 0 bases from J, leaving 12 bases between. The CDR3: CASTLGTMNTEAFF. In DNA, the CDR3 is TGTGCCAGCACCCTCGGGACAATGAACACTGAAGCTTTCTTT.

This clone is a singleton in its sample. The CDR3, as DNA: TGTGCCAGCAGCAAAGCCGGACAGTCGAGCTCCTATAATTCACCCCTCCACTTT. It specifies CASSKAGQSSSYNSPLHF. The V gene is TRBV21-1, the J gene TRBJ1-6; the table gives TRBD1 as D, unverified against the DNA. TRBV21-1 is labeled a pseudogene. The CDR3 contains 18 residues.

The rearrangement joins TRBV12-3 or TRBV12-4 to TRBJ1-2; no definite D call. V was shortened by 3 bases and J by 8 bases, with 10 bases between the two germline ends. The CDR3 has 12 residues. This CDR3 is CASSFLNGGYTF. As DNA, the CDR3 is TGTGCCAGCAGTTTTCTCAATGGCGGCTACACCTTC.

V usage is TRBV28 and J usage is TRBJ1-2, with 10 bases aligning to TRBD1. Trimming took 11 bases from V and 7 from J; bases not matched to a gene: 13. CDR1 and CDR2 (germline): MDHEN, SYDVKM. This CDR3 has 14 residues. The CDR3 bases are TGTGCCTACGCCGGGACAGGGGTCTTTTCTGGCTACACCTTC. Translation gives CAYAGTGVFSGYTF.

CDR3 sequence: CASSERPGLAADEQYF. The DNA of the CDR3 is TGCGCCAGCAGTGAAAGACCGGGACTAGCTGCCGACGAGCAGTACTTC. This sequence joins TRBV10-1 and TRBJ2-7; 9 positions agree with TRBD2. Germline CDR1 and CDR2: WNHNN and SYGVQD (reference sequence). The length of the CDR3 is 16 residues. Germline trimming cut 3 bases from V and 5 bases from J; bases unmatched to any gene: 11.

The CDR3 nucleotides read TGTGCCACCAGTGTTCCGGGAGATACGCAGTATTTT. This translates into CATSVPGDTQYF. The chain combines TRBV24-1 with TRBJ2-3; no definite D call. V was cut by 5 bases and J by 5 bases, with 7 bases left in between. Germline loops: CDR1 KGHDR, CDR2 SFDVKD. The CDR3 has 12 residues.

This chain joins TRBV4-1 and TRBJ1-5, with D possibly being TRBD1 (5 bases). The V gene's germline CDR1 is MGHRA and CDR2 YSYEKL. CDR3 length: 15 amino acids. Trimming left V 1 base short and J 5 bases short, with 12 bases between. This CDR3 reads CASSQGGDRYQPQHF. In DNA, the CDR3 is TGCGCCAGCAGCCAAGGAGGTGACAGATATCAGCCCCAGCATTTT.

This chain uses TRBV18 with TRBJ1-5, with no clear D. Germline V gives CDR1 KGHSH, CDR2 LQKENI. The CDR3 runs to 14 residues. The germline V and J ends were trimmed by 4 bases and 4 bases, with 11 bases remaining between them. CDR3 nucleotides: TGTGCCAGCTCACGATCTTCGGGTAATCAGCCCCAGCATTTT. This gives the protein CASSRSSGNQPQHF.

This clone has only one observation. The CDR3 DNA follows: TGTGCCAGCAGCCCCCAGCCCCTAGGACTACTGATCACAGATACGCAGTATTTT. Its translation: CASSPQPLGLLITDTQYF. The rearrangement links TRBV7-6 to TRBJ2-3, with a possible D match to TRBD2 (6 bases). From germline, CDR1 is SGHVS and CDR2 FNYEAQ. This CDR3 has 18 residues. V was shortened by 5 bases and J by 2 bases, with 23 bases between the two germline ends.

V gene TRBV27 combines with J gene TRBJ2-7; 13 nucleotides align to TRBD2. The CDR3 length is 15 residues. Germline V gene sequence: CDR1 MNHEY, CDR2 SMNVEV (reference sequence). V lost 5 bases and J lost 6; bases outside the gene matches: 7. DNA for the CDR3: TGTGCCAGCAGTCCGAGGGGACTAGCGGGGTTCGAGCAGTACTTC. It is translated as CASSPRGLAGFEQYF.

The rearrangement joins TRBV2 to TRBJ1-5, with D unclear. CDR3 length: 13 residues. Looked up from germline, CDR1 is SNHLY and CDR2 is FYNNEI. With 4 bases removed from V and 6 bases from J, the gap between germline ends came to 10 bases. DNA for the CDR3: TGTGCCAGCAGTGCCAGTCCCAGTCAGCCCCAGCATTTT. It yields the protein CASSASPSQPQHF.

The V and J genes are TRBV5-1 and TRBJ2-6; a possible D gene is TRBD1 (5 bases). V was shortened by 4 bases and J by 0 bases, with 11 bases between the two germline ends. CDR3 length: 16 residues. Germline loops: CDR1 SGHRS, CDR2 YFSETQ. CDR3 bases: TGCGCCAGCAGCACCACAGGTCTCTCTGGGGCCAACGTCCTGACTTTC. Translated, it gives CASSTTGLSGANVLTF.

This clone has only one observation. The chain carries TRBV11-3 and TRBJ2-1; 10 positions match TRBD2. The trim removed 2 bases at V and 9 bases at J, leaving 7 bases unmatched. CDR3 size: 15 residues. The germline CDR1 and CDR2 sequences are SGHNT and YENEEA. The CDR3 DNA sequence: TGTGCCAGCAGCTTAAAGCTAGCGGGGGCGAGTGAGCAGTTCTTC. This sequence encodes CASSLKLAGASEQFF. The variable domain in full, completed from reference TRBV11-3 and TRBJ2-1, reads EAGVVQSPRYKIIEKKQPVAFWCNPISGHNTLYWYLQNLGQGPELLIRYENEEAVDDSQLPKDRFSAERLKGVDSTLKIQPAELGDSAVYLCASSLKLAGASEQFFGPGTRLTVL.

V and J are TRBV10-2 and TRBJ2-7; D perhaps matches TRBD1 (5 bases). V gave up 3 bases and J gave up 2 bases, with 11 bases separating them. Germline loops: CDR1 WSHSY, CDR2 SAAADI. The CDR3 is made up of 14 amino acids. The CDR3 DNA follows: TGCGCCAGCAGTGACGACAGCGCTACCTACGAGCAGTACTTC. This codes for CASSDDSATYEQYF.

A few counts support this clone. V gene TRBV27 combines with J gene TRBJ1-1; 7 bases are a match to TRBD1. CDR3 size: 11 residues. Germline-derived CDR1 and CDR2 are MNHEY and SMNVEV (reference sequence). V lost 7 bases and J lost 11; bases outside the gene matches: 7. CDR3: CASNKGAQAFF. CDR3 in DNA: TGTGCCAGCAATAAGGGGGCGCAGGCTTTCTTT.

The chain recombines TRBV30 with TRBJ1-1; D not certain. CDR1 and CDR2 from the germline V gene are GTSNPN and SVGIG (reference sequence). The V end lost 0 bases, the J end lost 1 base, and 6 bases lay between the germline ends. The CDR3 runs 13 residues. Here the CDR3 reads CAWSVTRNTEAFF. The CDR3, as DNA: TGTGCCTGGAGTGTAACCAGGAACACTGAAGCTTTCTTT.

The chain employs TRBV6-1 and TRBJ2-1, with D unresolved. Trimming took off 0 bases at V and 3 bases at J, with 18 bases between the two ends. This CDR3 region has 18 residues. Germline V CDR1 and CDR2: MNHNS, SASEGT. This CDR3 is CASSEAVGGPGNYNEQFF. Written as DNA, the CDR3 is TGTGCCAGCAGTGAAGCTGTCGGCGGCCCGGGTAACTACAATGAGCAGTTCTTC.

This rearrangement joins TRBV29-1 to TRBJ2-7; D may be TRBD1 or TRBD2 (5 bases each). The CDR3 has 13 residues. CDR1 is SQVTM and CDR2 is ANQGSEA in the germline V gene. Trimming took 4 bases from V and 0 from J, leaving 10 bases between them. CDR3 sequence reads: CSVVEGSSYEQYF. CDR3 DNA sequence: TGCAGCGTTGTAGAGGGGAGCTCCTACGAGCAGTACTTC.

The rearrangement joins TRBV4-1 to TRBJ2-7; 7 positions agree with TRBD1. CDR1 MGHRA and CDR2 YSYEKL come from the germline V gene. CDR3 length: 15 residues. The V segment lost 1 base and the J segment 2 bases; nucleotides outside the gene matches: 5. DNA of the CDR3: TGCGCCAGCAGCCAAGTAACAGGGGTAACCTACGAGCAGTACTTC. It is translated as CASSQVTGVTYEQYF.

The J gene is TRBJ1-1, the V gene TRBV3-1 (or the pseudogene TRBV3-2), with D perhaps matching TRBD1 (5 bases). Trimming took 0 bases from V and 4 from J, leaving 6 bases between them. Germline V gene data show CDR1 as LGHDT and CDR2 as YNNKEL (reference sequence). CDR3 length equals 13 residues. Here the CDR3 reads CASSQDGATEAFF. The CDR3 DNA reads TGTGCCAGCAGCCAAGATGGGGCCACTGAAGCTTTCTTT.

The chain links TRBV30 to TRBJ1-5; D might be TRBD1 (5 bases). The CDR3 has 14 residues. The germline V and J ends were trimmed by 2 bases and 7 bases, with 15 bases remaining between them. Germline loops: CDR1 GTSNPN, CDR2 SVGIG (reference sequence). CDR3 loop: CAWSRGREGQPQHF. CDR3 bases: TGTGCCTGGAGTAGGGGCAGGGAAGGGCAGCCCCAGCATTTT.

V gene TRBV28 combines with J gene TRBJ1-2; D unresolved. Germline CDR1 and CDR2: MDHEN and SYDVKM. V dropped 4 bases and J dropped 10 bases, with 19 bases sitting between them. This CDR3 has 14 amino acids. CDR3 sequence reads: CASSYPTGFKAYTF. DNA for the CDR3: TGTGCCAGCAGTTACCCTACGGGGTTCAAGGCCTACACCTTC.

V gene TRBV24-1 combines with J gene TRBJ2-1; maybe TRBD2 (5 bases). From germline, CDR1 is KGHDR and CDR2 SFDVKD. Trimming shortened V by 7 bases and J by 8 bases, and 17 bases separated the two germline ends. The length of the CDR3 is 14 residues. The CDR3 here is CATSAPPGSDEQFF. The CDR3 region has the DNA TGTGCCACCAGCGCTCCCCCGGGATCTGATGAGCAGTTCTTC.